This entry features one TCR beta chain sequence. The antigen is undetermined. This specimen belongs to a study of CD8 T cells in ankylosing spondylitis. General observations from the study: The study identified a TCR beta motif of several highly homologous variants that appeared characteristic of ankylosing spondylitis blood. The disease-linked clones had a CD8+ phenotype and low blood frequencies. There was reportedly significant enrichment of clones that were disease-linked in matched ankylosing spondylitis synovial fluid.

V lost 2 bases to trimming and J lost 2 bases; unmatched junction nucleotides: 6. The CDR3 runs to 15 residues. Germline V lookup: CDR1 SGHRS, CDR2 YFSETQ. Making use of molecular barcodes, quantitative 5'-RACE generated TCR beta libraries. TCRdb reanalysed the 5' RACE reads using MiXCR and keeps one entry per CDR3 protein. The table records about 540,000 distinct CDR3 sequences, 9.5% to 15% of them present only once. This chain connects TRBV5-1 to TRBJ1-1; the match to TRBD1 covers 7 bases. The clonotype originates from a male donor with ankylosing spondylitis. Sequencing was carried out using blood, either unsorted or a sorted T cell fraction (not recorded which). As DNA, the CDR3 is TGCGCCAGCAGCTTAGAGGGGGCCCCAAACACTGAAGCTTTCTTT. It yields the protein CASSLEGAPNTEAFF.